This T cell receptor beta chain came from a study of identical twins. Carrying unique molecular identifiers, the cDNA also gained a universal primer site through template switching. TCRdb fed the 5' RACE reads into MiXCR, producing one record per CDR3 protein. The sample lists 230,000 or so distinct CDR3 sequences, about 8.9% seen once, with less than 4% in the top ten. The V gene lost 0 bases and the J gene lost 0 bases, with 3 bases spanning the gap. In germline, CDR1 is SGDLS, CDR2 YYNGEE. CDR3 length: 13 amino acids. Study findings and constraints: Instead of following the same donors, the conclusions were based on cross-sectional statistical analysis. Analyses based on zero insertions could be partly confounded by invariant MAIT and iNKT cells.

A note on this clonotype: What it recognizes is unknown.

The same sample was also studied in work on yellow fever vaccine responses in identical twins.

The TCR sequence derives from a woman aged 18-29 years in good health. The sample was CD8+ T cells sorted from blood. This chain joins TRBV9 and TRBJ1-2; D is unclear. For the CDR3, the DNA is TGTGCCAGCAGCGTAGTAGCTAACTATGGCTACACCTTC. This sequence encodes CASSVVANYGYTF.